Below are 7 T cell receptor beta chains sequenced from a single sample in a study of identical twins. TCRdb fed the 5' RACE reads into MiXCR, producing one record per CDR3 protein. The sample yields under 900,000 distinct CDR3 sequences, roughly an eighth seen once. These same data were also listed under a study on yellow fever vaccine responses in identical twins.

Sequenced: PBMCs. These receptors all stem from a woman aged 18-29 years in good health.

This clonotype was detected a few times. The chain employs TRBV24-1 and TRBJ2-6, with a possible D match to TRBD1 (6 bases). CDR1 KGHDR and CDR2 SFDVKD come from the germline V gene. This CDR3 region has 17 residues. V was cut by 1 base and J by 4 bases, with 13 bases left in between. The CDR3 is CATSDLPGVGGANVLTF. CDR3 nucleotide sequence: TGTGCCACCAGTGATTTACCAGGGGTAGGAGGGGCCAACGTCCTGACTTTC.

In its sample, this clonotype was seen a few times. This rearrangement joins TRBV7-2 to TRBJ2-1; D possibly corresponds to TRBD1 (5 bases). CDR1 is SGHTA and CDR2 is FQGNSA in the germline V gene. This CDR3 is built from 15 residues. V was trimmed by 4 bases and J by 0 bases, leaving 10 bases between them. As DNA, the CDR3 is TGTGCCAGCAGCTCCAGGGTTAGCTCCTACAATGAGCAGTTCTTC. Residues: CASSSRVSSYNEQFF.

The V call is TRBV20-1, the J call TRBJ2-1; weak D call: TRBD2 (6 bases). Between the trimmed V and J ends, which lost 6 bases and 7 bases, there was a span of 19 bases. Germline V lookup: CDR1 DFQATT, CDR2 SNEGSKA (reference sequence). The CDR3 sequence is 14 residues long. This chain's CDR3 is CSAQRSGVGNEQFF. DNA of the CDR3: TGCAGTGCCCAGCGTTCGGGGGTCGGGAATGAGCAGTTCTTC.

This sequence joins TRBV20-1 and TRBJ1-1; D call uncertain. The CDR3 contains 13 residues. Germline V gene data show CDR1 as DFQATT and CDR2 as SNEGSKA (reference sequence). V was cut by 5 bases and J by 5 bases, with 15 bases left in between. As DNA, the CDR3 is TGCAGTGCTCGGAGGGTAATCAGTACTGAAGCTTTCTTT. It translates to CSARRVISTEAFF.

The chain carries TRBV9 and TRBJ2-3; 8 bases line up with TRBD2. The CDR3 sequence is 16 residues long. After removal of 0 bases from V and 1 base from J, the junction contained 4 bases not matched to a gene. Germline lookup yields CDR1 SGDLS and CDR2 YYNGEE. The CDR3 protein is CASSVGSSGGTDTQYF. The DNA of the CDR3 is TGTGCCAGCAGCGTAGGGAGTAGCGGGGGCACAGATACGCAGTATTTT.

J is TRBJ1-2 and V is TRBV18; 8 bases match TRBD1. Germline CDR1 KGHSH, CDR2 LQKENI. V lost 3 bases and J lost 8; bases outside the gene matches: 14. CDR3 length: 16 residues. For the CDR3, the DNA is TGTGCCAGCTCACCGGAGCCCCTCGACAGGGGAGGAGGCTACACCTTC. This codes for CASSPEPLDRGGGYTF.

This rearrangement joins TRBV2 to TRBJ2-7; no firm D call. Trimming stripped 1 base from V and 3 bases from J, with 7 bases between. The germline V gene has CDR1 SNHLY and CDR2 FYNNEI. The CDR3 contains 13 residues. The CDR3 loop reads CASSEEAHYEQYF. CDR3 in DNA: TGTGCCAGCAGTGAAGAGGCACACTACGAGCAGTACTTC.